The clone carrying this T cell receptor beta chain was observed at least ten times. The target antigen is unknown. In germline, CDR1 is SGHNT, CDR2 YENEEA. V was clipped by 1 base and J by 1 base; unmatched bases: 0. CDR3 length: 15 amino acids. The data derive from a study of early T cells in non-severe SARS-CoV-2 infection. As for the study in general: RNA in bulk from unsorted whole blood was sequenced, and chains were unpaired.

Researchers attached unique molecular identifiers to individual cDNA molecules. TCRdb called the 5' RACE reads again in MiXCR, with one record for every CDR3 protein. Among around 35,000 distinct CDR3 sequences listed, 5% to 6.5% were seen once. Study outcomes and limitations: In VDJdb matching, anti-spike CD8 responses were favored while private and CD4 specificities went missing.

Source material: whole blood. The rearrangement links TRBV11-3 to TRBJ2-1; 8 positions match TRBD2. The sequence was collected from an adult who was a healthcare worker with PCR-confirmed SARS-CoV-2 infection or an uninfected control (not recorded which). CDR3 coding DNA: TGTGCCAGCAGCTTAGCGGGAGGGTCCTACAATGAGCAGTTCTTC. Protein sequence: CASSLAGGSYNEQFF.